A single sample gave rise to the 15 T cell receptor beta chains below, sequenced in a study of shared clonotypes between healthy human individuals. Profiling relied on immunoSEQ multiplex PCR, and the TCRdb table lists in-frame clones only, not all of them. The table includes about 2.4 million clones, roughly 93% detected once. Sequencing was carried out using naive CD4+ T cells from PBMCs. Subset meaning: CD45RA+ positively selected. These receptors were taken from a man aged 18 to 35 in good health. Some clones in this sample may be carry-over from other donors' samples.

This clone was observed once. This rearrangement joins TRBV7-8 to TRBJ2-7; 9 nucleotides match TRBD2. This CDR3 comprises 18 residues. CDR1 is SGHVS and CDR2 is FQNEAQ in the germline V gene. V shed 5 bases, J shed 6 bases, and the junction held 20 bases outside the gene matches. The CDR3 loop is CASSPRAGGRAGLLEQYF. The CDR3 DNA reads as TGTGCCAGCAGCCCGCGGGCGGGCGGGAGGGCCGGTCTCCTCGAGCAGTACTTC.

V usage is TRBV29-1 and J usage is TRBJ2-7; 8 bases match TRBD2. The germline V gene has CDR1 SQVTM and CDR2 ANQGSEA. V lost 7 bases and J lost 1; bases outside the gene matches: 6. The CDR3 is 13 residues long. CDR3 residues: CSALRGGSYEQYF. CDR3 DNA: TGCAGCGCCCTTCGGGGGGGGTCCTACGAGCAGTACTTC.

The chain uses TRBV6-4 and TRBJ1-6; D call uncertain. V lost 6 bases, J lost 8 bases, and 11 bases lay in between. This CDR3 spans 13 amino acids. Germline V gives CDR1 MRHNA, CDR2 SNTAGT. The CDR3 DNA is TGTGCCAGCAGCCCGAGAGGTGATTCACCCCTCCACTTT. Residues: CASSPRGDSPLHF.

The rearrangement links TRBV15 to TRBJ2-1; maybe TRBD2 (7 bases). CDR3 size: 17 residues. Germline V gene data show CDR1 as LNHNV and CDR2 as YYDKDF (reference sequence). With 0 bases removed from V and 4 bases from J, the gap between germline ends came to 16 bases. CDR3 loop: CATSRDALGGLYNEQFF. For the CDR3, the DNA is TGTGCCACCAGCAGAGACGCCTTGGGGGGGCTTTACAATGAGCAGTTCTTC.

The rearrangement uses TRBV6-1 and TRBJ2-2; 9 bases match TRBD2. This CDR3 spans 15 amino acids. In germline, CDR1 is MNHNS, CDR2 SASEGT. V shed 6 bases, J shed 7 bases, and the junction held 9 bases outside the gene matches. CDR3 DNA sequence: TGTGCCAGCAGAGGTAGCGGGAGAGGAGTCGGGGAGCTGTTTTTT. This codes for CASRGSGRGVGELFF.

V gene TRBV11-2 combines with J gene TRBJ2-5; 10 nucleotides match TRBD1. Germline V CDR1 and CDR2: SGHAT, FQNNGV. The CDR3 runs 16 residues. After removal of 7 bases from V and 0 bases from J, the junction contained 8 bases not matched to a gene. In DNA form, the CDR3 reads TGTGCCAGCAACAAGGGGGACAGGGGCCACCAAGAGACCCAGTACTTC. Its translation is CASNKGDRGHQETQYF.

The chain links TRBV19 to TRBJ2-7; the D gene could be TRBD1 or TRBD2 (5 bases each). The length of the CDR3 is 15 residues. V lost 6 bases to trimming and J lost 0 bases, with 15 bases between them. The germline gives CDR1 LNHDA, CDR2 SQIVND (reference sequence). In nucleotides, the CDR3 is TGTGCCAGTAGGCGAGACGGGACGGGCTCCTACGAGCAGTACTTC. Its protein product is CASRRDGTGSYEQYF.

This chain links TRBV7-9 with TRBJ2-7, with 7 bases identical to TRBD1. The germline V gene has CDR1 SEHNR and CDR2 FQNEAQ (reference sequence). The CDR3 is made up of 14 amino acids. Trimming at V came to 5 bases and at J to 1 base, leaving 5 bases not matched to a gene. The CDR3 nucleotides are TGTGCCAGCAGCGAGGGACAGATATCCTACGAGCAGTACTTC. This codes for CASSEGQISYEQYF.

This chain joins TRBV28 and TRBJ2-3; no definite D call. CDR3 size: 13 residues. CDR1 and CDR2 (germline): MDHEN, SYDVKM. Trimming shortened V by 3 bases and J by 2 bases, and 6 bases separated the two germline ends. The CDR3 DNA follows: TGTGCCAGCAGTTTTCAGCCCACAGATACGCAGTATTTT. Protein product: CASSFQPTDTQYF.

In DNA, the CDR3 is TGTGCCAGCAGCTTAGCCGGGGGGTTGGCCCAGTACTTC. Encoded protein: CASSLAGGLAQYF. The chain employs TRBV11-2 and TRBJ2-5; 7 nucleotides match TRBD2. Germline lookup yields CDR1 SGHAT and CDR2 FQNNGV. The CDR3 is 13 residues long. Trimming cost V 1 base and J 9 bases; bases outside gene matches: 5.

This chain uses TRBV5-1 with TRBJ2-1, with 11 positions matching TRBD2. Germline CDR1 reads SGHRS; CDR2 reads YFSETQ. With V trimmed by 3 bases and J by 7 bases, 9 bases remained unmatched. The CDR3 consists of 16 residues. In nucleotides, the CDR3 is TGCGCCAGCAGCTCGGCACTAGCGGGAGCGTGGAATGAGCAGTTCTTC. Amino acids: CASSSALAGAWNEQFF.

This chain links TRBV28 with TRBJ2-7, with 8 positions matching TRBD1. After removal of 6 bases from V and 6 bases from J, the junction contained 13 bases not matched to a gene. Germline assignment: CDR1 MDHEN and CDR2 SYDVKM. The CDR3 runs 15 residues. The CDR3 region is CASSRTGTGLGEQYF. The CDR3 nucleotides read TGTGCCAGCAGCCGAACCGGGACAGGTCTGGGCGAGCAGTACTTC.

The chain combines TRBV6-1 with TRBJ1-2, with D uncertain. V lost 2 bases, J lost 7 bases, and 17 bases lay in between. The CDR3 is made up of 15 amino acids. Germline values: CDR1 MNHNS, CDR2 SASEGT. The CDR3 region has the DNA TGTGCCAGCAGTGAAACTCCGCCCCCGTCCTCTGGCTACACCTTC. Its translation is CASSETPPPSSGYTF.

This clone was found a few times. CDR3 DNA sequence: TGTGCCAGTAGTGGGGCGAGGGTTGAGCAGTTCTTC. Translated, it gives CASSGARVEQFF. The chain joins TRBV19 to TRBJ2-1; D possibly matches TRBD1 or TRBD2 (5 bases each). V was trimmed by 5 bases and J by 9 bases, leaving 11 bases between them. Germline lookup yields CDR1 LNHDA and CDR2 SQIVND (reference sequence). This CDR3 comprises 12 residues.

The chain combines TRBV6-1 with TRBJ2-6; D uncertain. This CDR3 region has 16 residues. V was clipped by 4 bases and J by 0 bases, with 10 bases between them. The V gene's germline CDR1 is MNHNS and CDR2 SASEGT. CDR3 nucleotides: TGTGCCAGCAGTGTGGGCAGCCCCTCTGGGGCCAACGTCCTGACTTTC. Its translation: CASSVGSPSGANVLTF.